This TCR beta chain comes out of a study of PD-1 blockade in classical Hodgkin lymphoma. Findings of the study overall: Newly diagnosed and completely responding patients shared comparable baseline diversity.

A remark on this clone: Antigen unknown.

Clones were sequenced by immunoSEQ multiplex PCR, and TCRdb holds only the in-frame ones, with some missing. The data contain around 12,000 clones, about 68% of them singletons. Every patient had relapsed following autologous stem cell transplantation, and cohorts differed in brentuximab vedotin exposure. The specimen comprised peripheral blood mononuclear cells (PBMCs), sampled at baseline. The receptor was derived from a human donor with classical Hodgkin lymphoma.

The CDR3 loop is CASSRGLDGVDEQFF. CDR3 nucleotides: TGTGCCAGCAGCCGGGGACTCGACGGAGTCGATGAGCAGTTCTTC. The J gene is TRBJ2-1, the V gene TRBV11-3, with D tentatively TRBD2 (6 bases). CDR1 SGHNT and CDR2 YENEEA come from the germline V gene. The CDR3 totals 15 residues. The V end lost 5 bases, the J end lost 8 bases, and 19 bases lay between the germline ends. The entire variable domain, with the rest obtained from reference TRBV11-3 and TRBJ2-1, is as follows: EAGVVQSPRYKIIEKKQPVAFWCNPISGHNTLYWYLQNLGQGPELLIRYENEEAVDDSQLPKDRFSAERLKGVDSTLKIQPAELGDSAVYLCASSRGLDGVDEQFFGPGTRLTVL.